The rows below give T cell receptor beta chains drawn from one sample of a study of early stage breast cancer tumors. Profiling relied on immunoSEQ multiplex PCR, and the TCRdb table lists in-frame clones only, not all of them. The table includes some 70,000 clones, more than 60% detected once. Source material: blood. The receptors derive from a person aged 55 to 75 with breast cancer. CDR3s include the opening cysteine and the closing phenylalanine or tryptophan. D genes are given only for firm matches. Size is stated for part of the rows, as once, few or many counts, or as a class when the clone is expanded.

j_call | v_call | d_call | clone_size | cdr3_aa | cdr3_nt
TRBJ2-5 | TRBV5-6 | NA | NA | CASSLAWRDRRETQYF | TGTGCCAGCAGCTTGGCCTGGCGGGACCGGAGGGAGACCCAGTACTTC
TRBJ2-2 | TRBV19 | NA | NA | CASSTPWGATGELFF | TGTGCCAGTAGTACCCCGTGGGGCGCCACCGGGGAGCTGTTTTTT
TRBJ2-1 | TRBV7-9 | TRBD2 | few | CASSRGLADYNEQFF | TGTGCCAGCAGCCGAGGACTAGCGGATTACAATGAGCAGTTCTTC
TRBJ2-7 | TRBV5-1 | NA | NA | CASSPDTSGQYF | TGCGCCAGCAGCCCCGACACTTCAGGGCAGTACTTC
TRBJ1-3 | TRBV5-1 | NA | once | CASSSGFGGNTIYF | TGCGCCAGCAGCTCAGGGTTTGGTGGAAACACCATATATTTT
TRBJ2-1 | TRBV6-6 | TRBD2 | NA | CASSYSRDYYNEQFF | TGTGCCAGCAGTTACTCGCGGGACTACTACAATGAGCAGTTCTTC
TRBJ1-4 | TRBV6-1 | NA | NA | CASSRSRGIGEKLFF | TGTGCCAGCAGTAGGTCGAGGGGGATAGGTGAAAAACTGTTTTTT
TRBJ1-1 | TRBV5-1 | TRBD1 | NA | CASSRAFGQGAGSTEAFF | TGCGCCAGCAGCCGCGCCTTTGGACAGGGGGCGGGGAGCACTGAAGCTTTCTTT
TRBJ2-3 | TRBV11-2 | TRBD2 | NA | CASSLDSGGAADTQYF | TGTGCCAGCAGCTTAGATAGCGGGGGGGCAGCAGATACGCAGTATTTT
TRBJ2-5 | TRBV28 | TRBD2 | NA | CASSPGLAPQETQYF | TGTGCCAGCAGTCCAGGACTAGCGCCCCAAGAGACCCAGTACTTC
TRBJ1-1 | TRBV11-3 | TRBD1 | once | CASSPGGRGQGEAFF | TGTGCCAGCAGCCCAGGGGGCAGGGGACAGGGTGAAGCTTTCTTT
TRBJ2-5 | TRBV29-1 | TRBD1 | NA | CSGVPQGAQETQYF | TGCAGCGGTGTCCCACAGGGGGCGCAGGAGACCCAGTACTTC
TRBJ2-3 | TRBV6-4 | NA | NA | CASSDSGGADTQYF | TGTGCCAGCAGTGACTCGGGGGGGGCTGATACGCAGTATTTT
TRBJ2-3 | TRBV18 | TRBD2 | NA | CASSSGLAGAQDTQYF | TGTGCCAGCTCGTCGGGACTAGCGGGGGCCCAAGATACGCAGTATTTT
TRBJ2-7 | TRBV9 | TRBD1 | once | CASSEGDSNGQQYF | TGTGCCAGCAGCGAAGGGGACAGTAACGGTCAGCAGTACTTC
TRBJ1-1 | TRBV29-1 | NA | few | CSVRIGGSGNTEAFF | TGCAGCGTTAGGATTGGGGGGTCGGGGAACACTGAAGCTTTCTTT
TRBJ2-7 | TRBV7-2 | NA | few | CASSLSYEQYF | TGTGCCAGCAGTCTATCCTACGAGCAGTACTTC
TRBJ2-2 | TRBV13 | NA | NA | CASSQGGASGELFF | TGTGCCAGCTCACAAGGGGGGGCGTCCGGGGAGCTGTTTTTT
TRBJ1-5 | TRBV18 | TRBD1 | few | CASSPPDRGNQPQHF | TGTGCCAGCTCACCACCGGACAGGGGAAATCAGCCCCAGCATTTT
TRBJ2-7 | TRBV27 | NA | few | CASSLSSLVYEQYF | TGTGCCAGCAGTTTATCGTCCCTAGTCTACGAGCAGTACTTC
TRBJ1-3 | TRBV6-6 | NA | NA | CASSYGVNYSGNTIYF | TGTGCCAGCAGTTACGGGGTCAATTACTCTGGAAACACCATATATTTT
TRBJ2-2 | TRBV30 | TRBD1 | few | CAWTPGQGIVGELFF | TGTGCCTGGACCCCGGGACAGGGTATTGTCGGGGAGCTGTTTTTT
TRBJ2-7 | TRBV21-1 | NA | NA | CASSKPQGQYYYEQYF | TGTGCCAGCAGCAAACCCCAGGGACAGTACTACTACGAGCAGTACTTC
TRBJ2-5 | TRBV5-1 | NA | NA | CASSPAHGGRETQYF | TGCGCCAGCAGCCCAGCTCACGGGGGCCGAGAGACCCAGTACTTC
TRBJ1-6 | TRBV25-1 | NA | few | CASSDILNGPLHF | TGTGCCAGCAGTGATATCCTGAATGGACCCCTCCACTTT
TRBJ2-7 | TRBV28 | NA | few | CASNVQGNEQYF | TGTGCCAGCAACGTTCAGGGAAACGAGCAGTACTTC
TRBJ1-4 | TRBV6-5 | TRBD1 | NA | CASSYSGGSGEKLFF | TGTGCCAGCAGTTACTCAGGGGGCTCAGGGGAAAAACTGTTTTTT
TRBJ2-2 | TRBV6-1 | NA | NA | CASSEGNRGGGTGELFF | TGTGCCAGCAGTGAGGGAAACAGGGGAGGTGGCACCGGGGAGCTGTTTTTT
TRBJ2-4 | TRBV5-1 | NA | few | CASTQGLGASWDKNIQYF | TGCGCCAGCACCCAAGGTTTGGGGGCGAGTTGGGACAAAAACATTCAGTACTTC
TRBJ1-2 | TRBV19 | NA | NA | CASTTPPGIYGYTF | TGTGCCAGTACCACCCCCCCTGGGATCTATGGCTACACCTTC
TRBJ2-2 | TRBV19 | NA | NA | CASSPQGIPTGELFF | TGTGCCAGTAGTCCTCAGGGGATCCCCACCGGGGAGCTGTTTTTT
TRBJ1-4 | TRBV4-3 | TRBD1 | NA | CASSQGGTGTEKLFF | TGCGCCAGCAGCCAAGGAGGGACAGGGACTGAAAAACTGTTTTTT
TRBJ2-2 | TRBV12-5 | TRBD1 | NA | CASGDRGPNTGELFF | TGTGCTAGTGGGGACAGGGGCCCTAACACCGGGGAGCTGTTTTTT
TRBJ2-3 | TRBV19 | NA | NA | CASSMTTGTGTDTQYF | TGTGCCAGTAGTATGACGACAGGAACCGGCACAGATACGCAGTATTTT
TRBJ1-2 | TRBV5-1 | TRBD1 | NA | CASSASGQGAGGYTF | TGCGCCAGCAGCGCGTCCGGACAGGGGGCCGGTGGCTACACCTTC
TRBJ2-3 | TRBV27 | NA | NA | CASGGLSAADTQYF | TGTGCCAGCGGGGGCCTTAGTGCGGCAGATACGCAGTATTTT
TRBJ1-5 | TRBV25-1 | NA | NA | CASSEFIRGSNQPQHF | TGTGCCAGCAGTGAATTCATAAGGGGTAGCAATCAGCCCCAGCATTTT
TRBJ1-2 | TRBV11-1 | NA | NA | CASSLGFNYGYTF | TGTGCCAGCAGCTTGGGATTTAACTATGGCTACACCTTC
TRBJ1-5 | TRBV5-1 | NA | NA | CASSLAGESNQPQHF | TGCGCCAGCAGCTTAGCAGGGGAAAGCAATCAGCCCCAGCATTTT